A single TCR beta chain is shown here with its context. It was with 60 Vbeta and 13 Jbeta primers that the PCR ran. The table came from immunoSEQ multiplex PCR; TCRdb's copy has only in-frame clones and leaves some out. The sample includes under 200,000 clones, roughly 75% of them seen just once. With 9 bases clipped from V and 9 bases from J, the junction kept 10 bases outside the gene matches. Germline V lookup: CDR1 MNHEY, CDR2 SVGAGI. The CDR3 contains 13 residues. This entry is derived from a study of cytomegalovirus exposure and HLA in healthy donors. This chain joins TRBV6-5 and TRBJ1-3; 8 nucleotides match TRBD1. Material: PBMCs. The sequence derives from a male donor in good health and CMV-seronegative. CDR3 amino acids: CASYGQGSSTIYF. DNA of the CDR3: TGTGCCAGTTACGGACAGGGCAGCAGCACCATATATTTT.